The 27 T cell receptor beta chains given below trace back to one sample, sequenced in a study of blood T cell repertoires in COVID-19. TCRdb keeps only in-frame clones here, not all; method: immunoSEQ multiplex PCR. Of approximately 160,000 clones in the sample, 75% to 85% were seen once. Sequenced sample: peripheral blood. The origin of the receptors is a woman aged 45 to 65 in a cohort sampled during active or convalescent COVID-19.

This clone was found once. The CDR3 DNA reads TGTGCCATCAGTGATCCTAGCGTCATTAGCACAGATACGCAGTATTTT. Its translation is CAISDPSVISTDTQYF. V usage is TRBV10-3 and J usage is TRBJ2-3, with D perhaps matching TRBD2 (6 bases). The CDR3 contains 16 residues. The germline V gene has CDR1 ENHRY and CDR2 SYGVKD. V shed 3 bases and J shed 0 bases, with 13 bases lying between them.

V usage is TRBV30 and J usage is TRBJ1-6; TRBD1 agrees at 8 bases. J was trimmed by 7 bases and V by 3 bases; bases with no gene match: 5. In germline, CDR1 is GTSNPN, CDR2 SVGIG (reference sequence). There are 14 residues in the CDR3. CDR3 residues: CAWSVGQANSPLHF. Here the CDR3 DNA reads TGTGCCTGGAGCGTGGGACAGGCAAATTCACCCCTCCACTTT.

This chain joins TRBV2 and TRBJ2-1; tentatively, D is TRBD2 (6 bases). V was cut by 8 bases and J by 7 bases, with 21 bases left in between. CDR3 length: 15 residues. Germline CDR1 and CDR2: SNHLY and FYNNEI. This chain's CDR3 is CASLLAAAFINEQFF. The CDR3 DNA reads TGTGCCAGCCTCTTAGCGGCCGCATTTATAAATGAGCAGTTCTTC.

The count of this clone is one. The chain uses TRBV6-6 and TRBJ2-3, with 9 positions matching TRBD2. V trimming: 5 bases; J trimming: 0 bases; junction bases outside the gene matches: 9. Per germline, CDR1 MNHNY and CDR2 SVGAGI (reference sequence). CDR3 size: 17 residues. The CDR3 sequence: CASSRAGGRTSTDTQYF. In DNA, the CDR3 is TGTGCCAGCAGTCGGGCGGGGGGGCGGACTAGCACAGATACGCAGTATTTT.

CDR3 sequence (DNA): TGTGCCAGCAGTTCGCCGGGACAGGGGTATGAGCAGTTCTTC. It translates to CASSSPGQGYEQFF. The rearrangement uses TRBV6-5 and TRBJ2-1, with 10 bases identical to TRBD1. Germline V gene data show CDR1 as MNHEY and CDR2 as SVGAGI. V was pared by 4 bases and J by 8 bases, with 5 bases of the junction left unmatched. This CDR3 is built from 14 residues.

This clone was recorded once. The V and J genes are TRBV28 and TRBJ2-6, with TRBD2 as a possible D gene (6 bases). The V gene lost 3 bases and the J gene lost 2 bases, with 11 bases spanning the gap. The CDR3 consists of 16 residues. The germline gives CDR1 MDHEN, CDR2 SYDVKM. For the CDR3, the DNA is TGTGCCAGCAGTTTCCGGCGGGGCGCTGGGGCCAACGTCCTGACTTTC. This gives the protein CASSFRRGAGANVLTF.

The chain has TRBV14 and TRBJ1-2; maybe TRBD1 (6 bases). CDR1 SGHDN and CDR2 FVKESK come from the germline V gene. This CDR3 spans 16 amino acids. V was clipped by 2 bases and J by 4 bases, with 17 bases between them. CDR3 loop: CASSQRRNTGSYGYTF. The CDR3 coding sequence is TGTGCCAGCAGCCAAAGGAGAAATACAGGGTCCTATGGCTACACCTTC.

This clone was detected only a few times. CDR3 DNA sequence: TGCGCCAGCAGCTTGGCCACAGGGGCAACATTCGTACCCTACGAGCAGTACTTC. It is translated as CASSLATGATFVPYEQYF. This chain joins TRBV5-1 and TRBJ2-7, with 7 bases matching TRBD1. The germline gives CDR1 SGHRS, CDR2 YFSETQ. Losses at the gene ends were 0 bases for V and 2 bases for J; bases not matched to a gene: 14. The CDR3 spans 18 residues.

This clone was counted many times. The chain links TRBV4-3 to TRBJ2-6; perhaps TRBD1 as D (6 bases). CDR1 is LGHNA and CDR2 is YSLEER in the germline V gene. The CDR3 length is 16 residues. Trimming left V 0 bases short and J 2 bases short, with 8 bases between. CDR3 protein: CASSQDSGAGANVLTF. In DNA, the CDR3 is TGCGCCAGCAGCCAAGATTCAGGGGCTGGGGCCAACGTCCTGACTTTC.

V gene TRBV19 combines with J gene TRBJ2-5; 7 nucleotides align to TRBD1. Germline CDR1 is LNHDA and CDR2 is SQIVND (reference sequence). The CDR3 has 15 amino acids. The ends lost 3 bases at V and 5 bases at J; junction bases unmatched: 9. CDR3 sequence: CASSMYRGAEETQYF. CDR3 DNA sequence: TGTGCCAGTAGTATGTACAGGGGCGCGGAGGAGACCCAGTACTTC.

This clone was recorded only once. The chain combines TRBV7-9 with TRBJ1-4; TRBD1 might be the D (6 bases). The V end lost 3 bases, the J end lost 7 bases, and 12 bases lay between the germline ends. This CDR3 spans 14 amino acids. The germline gives CDR1 SEHNR, CDR2 FQNEAQ (reference sequence). The CDR3 reads CASSLAGDVEKLFF. CDR3 coding DNA: TGTGCCAGCAGCTTGGCAGGGGATGTTGAAAAACTGTTTTTT.

This clone was seen just once. The chain employs TRBV2 and TRBJ2-7; D might be TRBD1 (6 bases). The CDR3 spans 14 residues. Per the germline V gene, CDR1 is SNHLY and CDR2 is FYNNEI. V lost 10 bases and J lost 7, with 23 bases in between. CDR3 in amino acids: CAITDRLGRVEQYF. For the CDR3, the DNA is TGTGCCATCACGGACAGACTTGGTCGCGTAGAGCAGTACTTC.

This clone has just one count. This chain joins TRBV19 and TRBJ2-2, with unresolved D. In germline, CDR1 is LNHDA, CDR2 SQIVND (reference sequence). Trimming took off 6 bases at V and 4 bases at J, with 9 bases between the two ends. The CDR3 is made up of 13 amino acids. In DNA form, the CDR3 reads TGTGCCAGTAGGGCCATTGGCACCGGGGAGCTGTTTTTT. It yields the protein CASRAIGTGELFF.

The chain recombines TRBV14 with TRBJ1-6, with D hard to call. Between the trimmed V and J ends, which lost 0 bases and 9 bases, there was a span of 15 bases. The CDR3 is 16 residues long. Germline V gives CDR1 SGHDN, CDR2 FVKESK. CDR3 amino acids: CASSQDGPGLRSPLHF. The DNA of the CDR3 is TGTGCCAGCAGCCAAGATGGGCCGGGGTTGCGTTCACCCCTCCACTTT.

V and J are TRBV3-1 (or the pseudogene TRBV3-2) and TRBJ1-2; D is possibly TRBD1 (5 bases). Trimming shortened V by 3 bases and J by 6 bases, and 8 bases separated the two germline ends. The CDR3 is made up of 12 amino acids. CDR1 is LGHDT and CDR2 is YNNKEL in the germline V gene (reference sequence). The CDR3: CASSQTVHGYTF. CDR3 DNA sequence: TGTGCCAGCAGCCAGACAGTTCATGGCTACACCTTC.

The genes are TRBV10-3 and TRBJ1-1; D gene unclear. Germline CDR1 is ENHRY and CDR2 is SYGVKD. CDR3 size: 12 residues. The ends were cut back, 2 bases at V and 11 bases at J, with 12 bases in the middle. The CDR3 loop is CAISEGLNRAFF. The CDR3, as DNA: TGTGCCATCAGTGAGGGGCTTAACCGGGCTTTCTTT.

The chain combines TRBV7-9 with TRBJ2-1, with 9 bases that match TRBD1. This CDR3 has 16 amino acids. Trimming at V came to 5 bases and at J to 4 bases, leaving 9 bases not matched to a gene. Germline V gives CDR1 SEHNR, CDR2 FQNEAQ (reference sequence). The DNA of the CDR3 is TGTGCCAGCAGCCAAACGTACAGGGGGCGTTACAATGAGCAGTTCTTC. Its translation is CASSQTYRGRYNEQFF. Drawing the rest from reference TRBV7-9 and TRBJ2-1, the complete variable domain is DTGVSQNPRHKITKRGQNVTFRCDPISEHNRLYWYRQTLGQGPEFLTYFQNEAQLEKSRLLSDRFSAERPKGSFSTLEIQRTEQGDSAMYLCASSQTYRGRYNEQFFGPGTRLTVL.

There are a few counts of this clone. The chain links TRBV29-1 to TRBJ2-5, with 7 bases aligning to TRBD2. The CDR3 contains 14 residues. Germline V gene lookup returns CDR1 SQVTM and CDR2 ANQGSEA. The ends lost 4 bases at V and 5 bases at J; junction bases unmatched: 10. CDR3 in DNA: TGCAGCGTTGCGGGGGGAGGACGTTCGGAGACCCAGTACTTC. The encoded protein is CSVAGGGRSETQYF.

The rearrangement joins TRBV27 to TRBJ2-7, with a possible D match to TRBD2 (5 bases). CDR1 MNHEY and CDR2 SMNVEV come from the germline V gene (reference sequence). The germline V and J ends were trimmed by 8 bases and 6 bases, with 14 bases remaining between them. The CDR3 contains 12 residues. CDR3 bases: TGTGCCAGCCCCCCGGGAAACGGCGAGCAGTACTTC. It is translated as CASPPGNGEQYF.

The V call is TRBV19, the J call TRBJ1-1; perhaps TRBD1 as D (6 bases). This CDR3 has 17 amino acids. The germline V and J ends were trimmed by 1 base and 2 bases, with 17 bases remaining between them. From germline, CDR1 is LNHDA and CDR2 SQIVND (reference sequence). CDR3 protein: CASSIAPQQGSNTEAFF. In DNA, the CDR3 is TGTGCCAGTAGTATAGCCCCCCAACAGGGTAGTAACACTGAAGCTTTCTTT.

This chain joins TRBV30 and TRBJ2-1; D remains ambiguous. V lost 0 bases and J lost 2, with 8 bases in between. CDR3 length equals 14 residues. Per germline, CDR1 GTSNPN and CDR2 SVGIG (reference sequence). The CDR3 sequence: CAWSVQVPYNEQFF. The CDR3 DNA sequence: TGTGCCTGGAGTGTACAAGTACCCTACAATGAGCAGTTCTTC.

This clone was seen just once. The rearrangement joins TRBV3-1 (or the pseudogene TRBV3-2) to TRBJ2-5; 7 bases match TRBD2. The CDR3 is 16 residues long. J was trimmed by 4 bases and V by 1 base; bases with no gene match: 9. Germline lookup yields CDR1 LGHDT and CDR2 YNNKEL (reference sequence). The CDR3 loop is CASSQVWGGVGETQYF. As DNA, the CDR3 is TGTGCCAGCAGCCAAGTATGGGGGGGAGTGGGAGAGACCCAGTACTTC.

The V call is TRBV6-1, the J call TRBJ1-6; 11 bases line up with TRBD1. This CDR3 region has 20 residues. With 0 bases clipped from V and 1 base from J, the junction kept 8 bases outside the gene matches. Per the germline V gene, CDR1 is MNHNS and CDR2 is SASEGT. DNA for the CDR3: TGTGCCAGCAGTGAAGCTTGGACAGGGGGCATAGGGTCCTATAATTCACCCCTCCACTTT. Protein sequence: CASSEAWTGGIGSYNSPLHF.

About this clone itself: As the CDR3 is not closed by the conserved phenylalanine or tryptophan, this likely results from a read error. No DNA is shown, since the ends of the CDR3 on it are uncertain; the CDR3 is the one TCRdb lists. The J gene is TRBJ1-2, the V gene TRBV10-2; the D call in the table, TRBD1, was not verified against the DNA. The CDR3 is 16 residues long, counting both termini. CDR1 and CDR2 from the germline V gene are WSHSY and SAAADI. The CDR3 reads CASSERTGGAGSQLSL.

The V gene is TRBV9, the J gene TRBJ1-1; 8 nucleotides line up with TRBD1. CDR1 and CDR2 (germline): SGDLS, YYNGEE. After removal of 0 bases from V and 2 bases from J, the junction contained 3 bases not matched to a gene. This CDR3 spans 15 amino acids. This CDR3 reads CASSVVTGGNTEAFF. DNA of the CDR3: TGTGCCAGCAGCGTAGTTACAGGGGGTAACACTGAAGCTTTCTTT.

The chain uses TRBV6-5 and TRBJ1-2; no clear D. Trimming removed 6 bases at V and 6 bases at J, with 11 bases between. In germline, CDR1 is MNHEY, CDR2 SVGAGI. The CDR3 runs 12 residues. CDR3 DNA: TGTGCCAGCAGCGAGGCTCGGAATGGCTACACCTTC. Translation gives CASSEARNGYTF.

For this clone: Other nucleotide sequences in the sample specify the same CDR3. The V and J genes are TRBV12-3 or TRBV12-4 and TRBJ1-2; TRBD1 agrees at 7 bases. The CDR3 sequence is 13 residues long. The V segment lost 6 bases and the J segment 5 bases; nucleotides outside the gene matches: 6. CDR3 DNA sequence: TGTGCCAGCAGCCTAGGACAGGATTATGGCTACACCTTC. This translates into CASSLGQDYGYTF.